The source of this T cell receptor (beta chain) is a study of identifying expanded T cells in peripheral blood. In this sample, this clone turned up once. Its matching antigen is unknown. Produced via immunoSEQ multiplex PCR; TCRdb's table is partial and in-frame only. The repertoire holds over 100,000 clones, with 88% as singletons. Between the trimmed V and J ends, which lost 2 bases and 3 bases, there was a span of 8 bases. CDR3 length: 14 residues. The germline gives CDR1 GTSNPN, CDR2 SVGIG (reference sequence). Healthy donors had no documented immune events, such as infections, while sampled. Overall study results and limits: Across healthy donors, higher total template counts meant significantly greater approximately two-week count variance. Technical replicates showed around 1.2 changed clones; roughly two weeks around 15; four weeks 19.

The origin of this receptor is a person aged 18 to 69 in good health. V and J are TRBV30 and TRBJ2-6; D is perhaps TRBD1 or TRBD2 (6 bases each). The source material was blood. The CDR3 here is CAWSRGVGANVLTF. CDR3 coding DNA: TGTGCCTGGAGTAGGGGGGTTGGGGCCAACGTCCTGACTTTC.